This TCR beta chain emerged from a study of T cell responses to AZD1222 COVID-19 vaccine. General observations from the study: Vaccination with two AZD1222 doses was followed by a rise in Spike-specific TCR breadth and depth.

Repertoires were generated with immunoSEQ multiplex PCR, while TCRdb's copy carries only in-frame clones and drops some. The sample has about 150,000 clones; around 92% are singletons. Per germline, CDR1 SGHTA and CDR2 FQGTGA. The CDR3 sequence is 13 residues long. Deletions cut 3 bases from V and 3 bases from J, with 8 bases between. Points on this clone: Antigen specificity is unknown.

The V gene is TRBV7-3, the J gene TRBJ1-1; the D is unclear. This sequence was found in an adult who received the AZD1222 COVID-19 vaccine. The specimen was peripheral blood, collected 28 days after the second AZD1222 dose. CDR3 sequence reads: CASSLAKHTEAFF. Written as DNA, the CDR3 is TGTGCCAGCAGCTTGGCCAAACACACTGAAGCTTTCTTT.